Listed below are T cell receptor beta chains from one sample, sequenced in a study of CD4 and CD8 cells across lung adenocarcinoma regions. TCRdb re-called the PCR reads with MiXCR, one entry per CDR3 protein. The table lists tens of thousands of distinct CDR3 sequences, approximately 52% of them singletons. Sequences were obtained from CD8+ T cells from the center of a lung tumor. The receptors originated from a female donor with lung adenocarcinoma. The CD4 and CD8 labels of this study may be unreliable. CDR3s include the opening cysteine and the closing phenylalanine or tryptophan. The order of the fields is V gene, clone size, J gene, CDR3 length, D gene, CDR3 protein, CDR3 DNA. A D gene is named only where the DNA matches it firmly. Size tells how often a clone was seen (once, few, many) or the class of an expanded clone, and some rows leave it out.

v_call: TRBV27
clone_size: .
j_call: TRBJ2-7
cdr3_length: 15
d_call: .
cdr3_aa: CARGKGGGGKDTQYF
cdr3_nt: TGTGCCAGGGGGAAGGGGGGCGGGGGCAAAGATACGCAGTACTTC

v_call: TRBV27
clone_size: .
j_call: TRBJ2-3
cdr3_length: 15
d_call: TRBD1
cdr3_aa: CGRGQGGGVQDTQYF
cdr3_nt: TGTGGCAGGGGGCAGGGGGGAGGAGTCCAAGATACGCAGTACTTT

v_call: TRBV10-1
clone_size: .
j_call: TRBJ1-1
cdr3_length: 14
d_call: .
cdr3_aa: CASSERGRDTEAFF
cdr3_nt: TGCGCCAGCAGTGAGAGGGGAAGAGACACTGAAGCTTTCTTT

v_call: TRBV11-3
clone_size: many
j_call: TRBJ2-3
cdr3_length: 17
d_call: TRBD2
cdr3_aa: CASSGSRLAGGPHTQYF
cdr3_nt: TGTGCCAGCAGCGGTTCTCGACTAGCGGGAGGGCCGCATACGCAGTATTTT

v_call: TRBV25-1
clone_size: medium-sized
j_call: TRBJ2-5
cdr3_length: 16
d_call: .
cdr3_aa: CASSLSGRGAQETQYF
cdr3_nt: TGTGCCAGCAGTCTGTCCGGCAGGGGGGCCCAAGAGACCCAGTACTTC

v_call: TRBV10-1
clone_size: .
j_call: TRBJ2-3
cdr3_length: 18
d_call: .
cdr3_aa: CASSGSRLQTGRPDTLYF
cdr3_nt: TGTGCCAGCAGTGGGTCGCGCCTCCAGACTGGGCGACCGGATACGCTGTATTTT

v_call: TRBV6-1
clone_size: many
j_call: TRBJ1-6
cdr3_length: 15
d_call: TRBD1
cdr3_aa: CASRDREAYNSPLHF
cdr3_nt: TGTGCCAGCAGAGACAGGGAAGCATATAATTCACCCCTCCACTTT

v_call: TRBV10-3
clone_size: .
j_call: TRBJ2-1
cdr3_length: 14
d_call: .
cdr3_aa: CAINDMAPYNEQFF
cdr3_nt: TGTGCCATCAATGACATGGCGCCCTACAATGAGCAGTTCTTC

v_call: TRBV27
clone_size: .
j_call: TRBJ2-4
cdr3_length: 13
d_call: .
cdr3_aa: CASSLWSENIQYF
cdr3_nt: TGTGCCAGCAGTTTATGGTCGGAAAACATTCAGTACTTC

v_call: TRBV6-1
clone_size: .
j_call: TRBJ2-1
cdr3_length: 15
d_call: TRBD2
cdr3_aa: CASRVGLAPRYEQFF
cdr3_nt: TGTGCCAGCAGGGTTGGACTAGCCCCGCGGTATGAGCAGTTCTTC

v_call: TRBV5-1
clone_size: many
j_call: TRBJ2-6
cdr3_length: 16
d_call: .
cdr3_aa: CASSSDALTGANVLTF
cdr3_nt: TGCGCCAGCAGCTCCGACGCACTTACTGGGGCCAACGTCCTGACTTTC

v_call: TRBV6-1
clone_size: few
j_call: TRBJ2-1
cdr3_length: 15
d_call: TRBD2
cdr3_aa: CASSEGLAILPEQFF
cdr3_nt: TGTGCCAGCAGTGAGGGACTAGCGATTCTTCCGGAGCAGTTCTTC

v_call: TRBV15
clone_size: few
j_call: TRBJ2-5
cdr3_length: 15
d_call: .
cdr3_aa: CATSRGRGLGETQYF
cdr3_nt: TGTGCCACCAGCAGAGGCCGAGGGCTTGGGGAGACCCAGTACTTC

v_call: TRBV27
clone_size: .
j_call: TRBJ2-5
cdr3_length: 13
d_call: .
cdr3_aa: CASRGLVQEIQYF
cdr3_nt: TGTGCCAGCAGAGGGCTTGTCCAAGAGATTCAGTACTTC

v_call: TRBV5-1
clone_size: .
j_call: TRBJ2-4
cdr3_length: 15
d_call: TRBD1
cdr3_aa: CASSSGGIAKNIQYF
cdr3_nt: TGCGCCAGCAGCTCAGGGGGTATAGCCAAAAACATTCAGTACTTC

v_call: TRBV28
clone_size: .
j_call: TRBJ2-1
cdr3_length: 14
d_call: TRBD2
cdr3_aa: CASSTKRGGGEQFF
cdr3_nt: TGTGCCAGCAGTACAAAGCGGGGGGGGGGTGAGCAGTTCTTC

v_call: TRBV6-1
clone_size: .
j_call: TRBJ2-3
cdr3_length: 14
d_call: TRBD2
cdr3_aa: CAGSGETSPDTQYF
cdr3_nt: TGTGCGGGCAGTGGGGAGACTAGCCCAGATACGCAGTATTTC

v_call: TRBV10-1
clone_size: .
j_call: TRBJ2-3
cdr3_length: 14
d_call: .
cdr3_aa: CASSDRHATDTQYF
cdr3_nt: TGCGCCAGCAGTGACAGACATGCCACAGATACGCAGTATTTT

v_call: TRBV10-2
clone_size: .
j_call: TRBJ2-3
cdr3_length: 15
d_call: .
cdr3_aa: CARGPQAVSTDTQFF
cdr3_nt: TGCGCCAGGGGTCCCCAGGCTGTGAGCACAGATACGCAGTTTTTT

v_call: TRBV27
clone_size: .
j_call: TRBJ2-2
cdr3_length: 14
d_call: .
cdr3_aa: CASSPGFGTGELFF
cdr3_nt: TGTGCCAGCAGCCCGGGATTTGGAACCGGGGAGCTGTTTTTT

v_call: TRBV10-3
clone_size: .
j_call: TRBJ1-6
cdr3_length: 15
d_call: TRBD1
cdr3_aa: CASSETTGDNSPLHF
cdr3_nt: TGTGCCAGCAGTGAGACGACAGGGGATAATTCACCCCTCCACTTT

v_call: TRBV12-3/TRBV12-4
clone_size: .
j_call: TRBJ2-5
cdr3_length: 12
d_call: .
cdr3_aa: CASSQTGDWLFF
cdr3_nt: TGTGCCAGCAGTCAAACGGGTGATTGGCTGTTCTTC

v_call: TRBV6-5
clone_size: .
j_call: TRBJ1-2
cdr3_length: 13
d_call: .
cdr3_aa: CASSYGGPAGYTF
cdr3_nt: TGTGCCAGCAGTTACGGGGGGCCAGCGGGCTACACCTTC

v_call: TRBV25-1
clone_size: .
j_call: TRBJ2-1
cdr3_length: 14
d_call: .
cdr3_aa: CASSPGSGDNEQFF
cdr3_nt: TGTGCCAGCAGTCCGGGCTCAGGAGACAATGAGCAGTTCTTC

v_call: TRBV7-7
clone_size: .
j_call: TRBJ2-1
cdr3_length: 15
d_call: .
cdr3_aa: CASSLGPTGHNEQFF
cdr3_nt: TGTGCCAGCAGCCTAGGGCCTACGGGGCACAATGAGCAGTTCTTC

v_call: TRBV6-1
clone_size: once
j_call: TRBJ2-5
cdr3_length: 14
d_call: TRBD2
cdr3_aa: CAGSGARESETQYF
cdr3_nt: TGTGCGGGCAGCGGGGCACGGGAATCAGAGACCCAGTACTTC

v_call: TRBV27
clone_size: few
j_call: TRBJ2-4
cdr3_length: 13
d_call: .
cdr3_aa: CASRGFDQNTQYF
cdr3_nt: TGTGCCAGCAGGGGGTTTGACCAAAACACCCAGTACTTC

v_call: TRBV27
clone_size: .
j_call: TRBJ2-3
cdr3_length: 15
d_call: .
cdr3_aa: CAGGLGGGDQDTQYF
cdr3_nt: TGTGCCGGGGGGCTGGGGGGAGGAGACCAAGATACGCAGTATTTC